One T cell receptor beta chain is described in this entry. What it binds is not known. The data belong to a study of Ad26.COV2.S vaccination and SARS-CoV-2 variants. Clones were read by immunoSEQ multiplex PCR, and TCRdb kept only the in-frame ones, dropping some. The data hold approximately 420,000 clones, with roughly nine tenths observed a single time. Study-wide findings and caveats: Reports say spike-specific CD8+ and CD4+ T cell responses covered substantial breadth after vaccination.

The CDR3 runs to 13 residues. V was clipped by 1 base and J by 9 bases, with 8 bases between them. Germline loops: CDR1 SGHRS, CDR2 YFSETQ. The treatment was: around 19 received Ad26.COV2.S at low or high dose, single or two shots; about 5 received placebo; per-sample allocation not given. After the first vaccine or placebo injection, samples were drawn on day 63. Within Boston, the person who donated was an adult of 18-55 years. This TCR derives from a person aged 18 to 59 who received the Ad26.COV2.S COVID-19 vaccine or a placebo. This chain connects TRBV5-1 to TRBJ1-6, with no clear D. Sequenced here: peripheral blood, sampled in a trial of Ad26.COV2.S vaccine versus placebo. CDR3 nucleotides: TGCGCCAGCAGCTTGACCCCAGGTTCACCCCTCCACTTT. Protein sequence: CASSLTPGSPLHF.